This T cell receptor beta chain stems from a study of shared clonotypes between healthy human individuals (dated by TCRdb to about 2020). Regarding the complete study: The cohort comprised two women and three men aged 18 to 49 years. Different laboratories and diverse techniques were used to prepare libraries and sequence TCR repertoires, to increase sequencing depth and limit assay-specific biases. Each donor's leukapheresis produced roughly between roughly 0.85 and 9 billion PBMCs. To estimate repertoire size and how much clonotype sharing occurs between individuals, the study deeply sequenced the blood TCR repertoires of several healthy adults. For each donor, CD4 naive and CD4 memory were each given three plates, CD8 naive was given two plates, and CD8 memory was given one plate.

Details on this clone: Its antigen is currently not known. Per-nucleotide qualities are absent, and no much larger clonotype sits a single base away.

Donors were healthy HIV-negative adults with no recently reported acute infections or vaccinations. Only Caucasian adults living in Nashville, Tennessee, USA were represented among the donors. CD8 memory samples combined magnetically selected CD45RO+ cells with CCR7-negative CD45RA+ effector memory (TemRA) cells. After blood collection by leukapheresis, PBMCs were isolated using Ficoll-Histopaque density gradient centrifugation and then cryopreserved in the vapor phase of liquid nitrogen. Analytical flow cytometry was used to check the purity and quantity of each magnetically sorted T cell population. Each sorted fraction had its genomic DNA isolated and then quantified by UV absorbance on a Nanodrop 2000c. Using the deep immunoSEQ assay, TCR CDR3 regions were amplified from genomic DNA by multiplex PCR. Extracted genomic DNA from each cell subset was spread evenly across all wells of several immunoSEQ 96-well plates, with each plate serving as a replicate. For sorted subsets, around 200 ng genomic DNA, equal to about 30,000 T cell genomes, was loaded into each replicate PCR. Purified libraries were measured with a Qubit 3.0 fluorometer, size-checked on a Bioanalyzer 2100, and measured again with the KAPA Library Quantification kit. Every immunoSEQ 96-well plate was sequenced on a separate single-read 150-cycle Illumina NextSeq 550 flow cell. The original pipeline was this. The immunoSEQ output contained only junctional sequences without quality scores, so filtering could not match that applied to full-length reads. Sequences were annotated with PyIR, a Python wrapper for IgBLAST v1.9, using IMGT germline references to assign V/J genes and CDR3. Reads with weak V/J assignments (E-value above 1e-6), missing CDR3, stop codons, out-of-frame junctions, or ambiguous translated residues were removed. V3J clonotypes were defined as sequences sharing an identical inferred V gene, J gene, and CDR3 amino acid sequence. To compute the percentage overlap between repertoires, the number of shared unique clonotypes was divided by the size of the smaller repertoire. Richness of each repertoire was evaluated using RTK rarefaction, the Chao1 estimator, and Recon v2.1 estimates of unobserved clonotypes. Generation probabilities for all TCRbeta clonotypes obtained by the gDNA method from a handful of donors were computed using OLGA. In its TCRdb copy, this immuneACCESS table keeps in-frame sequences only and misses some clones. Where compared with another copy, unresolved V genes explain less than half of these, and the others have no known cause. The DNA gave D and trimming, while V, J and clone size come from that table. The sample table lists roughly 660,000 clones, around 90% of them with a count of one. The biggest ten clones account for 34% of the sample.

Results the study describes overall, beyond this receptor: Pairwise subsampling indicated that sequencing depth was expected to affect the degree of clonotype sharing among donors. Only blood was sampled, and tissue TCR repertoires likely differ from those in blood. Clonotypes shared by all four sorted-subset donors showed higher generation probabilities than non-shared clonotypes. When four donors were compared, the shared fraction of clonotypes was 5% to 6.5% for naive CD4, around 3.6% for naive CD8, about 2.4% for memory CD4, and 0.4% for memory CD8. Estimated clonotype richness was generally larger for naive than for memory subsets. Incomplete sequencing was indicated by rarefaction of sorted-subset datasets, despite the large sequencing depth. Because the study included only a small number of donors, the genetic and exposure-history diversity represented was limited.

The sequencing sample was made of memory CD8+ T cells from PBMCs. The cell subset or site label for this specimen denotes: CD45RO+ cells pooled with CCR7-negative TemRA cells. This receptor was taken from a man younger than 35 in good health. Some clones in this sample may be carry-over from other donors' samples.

The sequence in DNA is TGTGCCAGTACCGAGGGGGGAGGCATCACCAACGAGCAGTACTTC. This gives the protein CASTEGGGITNEQYF. The V and J genes are TRBV19 and TRBJ2-7; the D gene is possibly TRBD1 or TRBD2, each agreeing over 6 bases. From the germline V gene (reference sequence), CDR1 is LNHDA and CDR2 is SQIVND. From its cysteine to its phenylalanine, the CDR3 spans 15 amino acids. The sequence is cut down to CDR3 DNA, 45 bases in frame from base 1. V gives up 7 bases and J gives up 5 bases, and the segment between their germline ends measures 21 bases.